Below, 31 T cell receptor beta chains from the same sample are listed, as sequenced in a study of CD8+CD57+ T cells in acquired aplastic anemia. Investigators profiled TCR beta VDJ and CDR3 from genomic DNA template. Via MiXCR, TCRdb re-called the reads, giving one row per CDR3 protein. The sample consists of some 120,000 distinct CDR3 sequences, 48% of them appearing once. Material: sorted CD4+, CD8+, or CD8+CD57+ T cells (not recorded which) from PBMCs. The source of these receptors is a human donor in good health, serving as a control.

The CDR3 nucleotides are TGTGCCAGCAGTCCTATCGGGACAGGGGGTTCACCCCTCCACTTT. This translates into CASSPIGTGGSPLHF. The chain combines TRBV6-1 with TRBJ1-6; TRBD1 matches at 11 bases. V dropped 5 bases and J dropped 9; count of bases not matched to a gene: 6. The CDR3 spans 15 residues. Germline loops: CDR1 MNHNS, CDR2 SASEGT.

This clonotype was counted at least ten times. The J gene is TRBJ1-2, the V gene TRBV9; D is undetermined. V shed 6 bases and J shed 0 bases, with 12 bases lying between them. Germline CDR1 and CDR2: SGDLS and YYNGEE. CDR3 length: 14 residues. CDR3 sequence reads: CASKPTASNYGYTF. The DNA of the CDR3 is TGTGCCAGCAAGCCTACAGCTTCTAACTATGGCTACACCTTC. The full variable domain, in which reference TRBV9 and TRBJ1-2 provide the parts outside the CDR3, is DSGVTQTPKHLITATGQRVTLRCSPRSGDLSVYWYQQSLDQGLQFLIQYYNGEERAKGNILERFSAQQFPDLHSELNLSSLELGDSALYFCASKPTASNYGYTFGSGTRLTVV.

This clonotype is medium-sized within its sample. The rearrangement links TRBV10-3 to TRBJ2-2; D call uncertain. V lost 4 bases to trimming and J lost 0 bases, with 0 bases between them. Looked up from germline, CDR1 is ENHRY and CDR2 is SYGVKD. This CDR3 is built from 12 residues. For the CDR3, the DNA is TGTGCCATCAGTGCGAACACCGGGGAGCTGTTTTTT. Translating gives CAISANTGELFF.

V usage is TRBV25-1 and J usage is TRBJ2-3, with a weak D call TRBD2 (7 bases). The CDR3 is 16 residues long. Per the germline V gene, CDR1 is MGHDK and CDR2 is SYGVNS. Trimming took off 6 bases at V and 3 bases at J, with 19 bases between the two ends. DNA for the CDR3: TGTGCCAGCAGCGTGAGTAGGGGGGGCCAGACAGATACGCAGTATTTT. Translation: CASSVSRGGQTDTQYF.

There are a few counts of this clonotype. A much larger clone sits a single nucleotide away, making a read error possible. The chain recombines TRBV7-9 with TRBJ1-1; TRBD1 agrees at 9 bases. The CDR3 contains 14 residues. Germline V CDR1 and CDR2: SEHNR, FQNEAQ (reference sequence). As DNA, the CDR3 is TGTGCCAGCAGCTTCCGGACAGGGGTCACTGAAGCTCTCTTT. Translated, it gives CASSFRTGVTEALF.

This chain joins TRBV11-2 and TRBJ1-6; D may be TRBD1 (6 bases). The V end lost 2 bases, the J end lost 5 bases, and 13 bases lay between the germline ends. Germline CDR1 and CDR2: SGHAT and FQNNGV. The CDR3 has 16 residues. The DNA of the CDR3 is TGTGCCAGCAGCTTAAGGGCCAGGGGACATAATTCACCCCTCCACTTT. Amino acid sequence: CASSLRARGHNSPLHF.

There are many counts of this clonotype. V gene TRBV7-9 combines with J gene TRBJ2-5, with D possibly TRBD1 on 6 matching bases. Trimming took off 5 bases at V and 4 bases at J, with 17 bases between the two ends. The CDR3 covers 15 residues. CDR1 and CDR2 from the germline V gene are SEHNR and FQNEAQ (reference sequence). The CDR3 loop is CASSSTPRGAETQYF. The CDR3 DNA reads as TGTGCCAGCAGCAGTACGCCCAGGGGCGCAGAGACCCAGTACTTC.

Notes on this clonotype: Mismatch with germline at one junction end may stem from a read error. The rearrangement links TRBV6-1 to TRBJ2-1; 10 nucleotides match TRBD2. Germline V CDR1 and CDR2: MNHNS, SASEGT. The CDR3 length is 17 residues. In DNA form, the CDR3 reads TGTGCCACCAGTCAAGCGGGGGGGACCCGCTCCTACAATGAGCAGTTCTTC. Translated, it gives CATSQAGGTRSYNEQFF.

As to this clonotype: The junction differs from germline at one of its ends, possibly a read error. V usage is TRBV7-7 and J usage is TRBJ2-3, with D possibly being TRBD1 (5 bases). Germline V gene sequence: CDR1 SSHAT, CDR2 FNYEAQ (reference sequence). The CDR3 length is 13 residues. CDR3 in amino acids: CASSRRGTDTQYF. The CDR3, as DNA: TGTGCTAGCAGCCGCAGGGGCACAGATACGCAGTATTTT.

V gene TRBV7-2 combines with J gene TRBJ2-3, with D uncertain. V was shortened by 3 bases and J by 12 bases, with 19 bases between the two germline ends. Germline V gene lookup returns CDR1 SGHTA and CDR2 FQGNSA. This CDR3 comprises 14 residues. The CDR3 spells CASSFGRAPEFQYF. CDR3 DNA: TGTGCCAGCAGCTTTGGACGGGCTCCAGAGTTTCAGTATTTT.

This clonotype was found many times. The chain is built from TRBV5-1 and TRBJ2-2, with 9 bases lining up with TRBD2. J gave up 2 bases and V 4 bases, and 6 bases lay outside the gene matches. The length of the CDR3 is 16 residues. Germline V lookup: CDR1 SGHRS, CDR2 YFSETQ. This chain's CDR3 is CASSPGTSSNTGELFF. Written as DNA, the CDR3 is TGCGCCAGCAGCCCAGGGACTAGCAGTAACACCGGGGAGCTGTTTTTT.

The rearrangement links TRBV7-6 to TRBJ2-3; D may be TRBD2 (5 bases). The germline V gene has CDR1 SGHVS and CDR2 FNYEAQ. The CDR3 is 12 residues long. Trimming shortened V by 5 bases and J by 6 bases, and 9 bases separated the two germline ends. This CDR3 is CASSPGVDTQYF. CDR3 DNA: TGTGCCAGCAGCCCCGGGGTGGATACGCAGTATTTT. Combining the CDR3 with reference TRBV7-6 and TRBJ2-3 gives the whole variable domain GAGVSQSPRYKVTKRGQDVALRCDPISGHVSLYWYRQALGQGPEFLTYFNYEAQQDKSGLPNDRFSAERPEGSISTLTIQRTEQRDSAMYRCASSPGVDTQYFGPGTRLTVL.

This clonotype was counted at least ten times. The chain uses TRBV2 and TRBJ2-7; TRBD1 agrees at 9 bases. Germline-derived CDR1 and CDR2 are SNHLY and FYNNEI. The V segment lost 6 bases and the J segment 5 bases; nucleotides outside the gene matches: 8. The CDR3 runs to 14 residues. For the CDR3, the DNA is TGTGCCAGCAGAACAGGGGGCAAATCCCACGAGCAGTACTTC. The encoded protein is CASRTGGKSHEQYF.

This clonotype was observed at least ten times. The CDR3 nucleotides are TGTGCCAGCAGCTTCGACAGGGGGCGTTTGAGTGAGCAGTTCTTC. Translated, it gives CASSFDRGRLSEQFF. V usage is TRBV7-2 and J usage is TRBJ2-1, with TRBD1 identical over 10 bases. Germline assignment: CDR1 SGHTA and CDR2 FQGNSA. V trimming: 3 bases; J trimming: 9 bases; junction bases outside the gene matches: 8. The CDR3 consists of 15 residues.

This clonotype was counted only a few times. Possible read error: a much larger clone is one base away. The chain is built from TRBV5-1 and TRBJ2-7, with D uncertain. CDR1 is SGHRS and CDR2 is YFSETQ in the germline V gene. The CDR3 is 15 residues long. CDR3 residues: CAGSSTPTSSYEQYF. For the CDR3, the DNA is TGCGCCGGCAGCTCCACCCCGACAAGCTCCTACGAGCAGTACTTC.

This clonotype was detected ten times or more. The chain employs TRBV4-3 and TRBJ1-2; 8 positions agree with TRBD1. V dropped 4 bases and J dropped 2; count of bases not matched to a gene: 6. There are 15 residues in the CDR3. Germline V CDR1 and CDR2: LGHNA, YSLEER. CDR3: CASSRSTGANYGYTF. The CDR3 region has the DNA TGCGCCAGCAGCCGATCGACAGGGGCCAACTATGGCTACACCTTC.

For this clonotype: Being one base from a much bigger clone, this may be a read error. V usage is TRBV3-1 and J usage is TRBJ1-3; D is undetermined. The CDR3 totals 15 residues. Germline lookup yields CDR1 LGHDT and CDR2 YNNKEL (reference sequence). CDR3 protein: CTSSPQSITGNTIYF. The CDR3 region has the DNA TGTACCAGCAGCCCCCAGTCTATCACTGGAAACACCATATATTTT.

Comment on this clonotype: A much larger clone sits a single nucleotide away, making a read error possible. The rearrangement links TRBV6-1 to TRBJ2-1, with 8 nucleotides matching TRBD2. Per germline, CDR1 MNHNS and CDR2 SASEGT. CDR3 length: 15 amino acids. The CDR3 is CVSSLTGLGDNEQFF. In DNA form, the CDR3 reads TGTGTCAGCAGTCTTACGGGACTAGGAGACAATGAGCAGTTCTTC.

This clonotype came up many times. This chain uses TRBV18 with TRBJ1-1; a possible D gene is TRBD1 (5 bases). CDR1 is KGHSH and CDR2 is LQKENI in the germline V gene. The ends were cut back, 5 bases at V and 4 bases at J, with 17 bases in the middle. The CDR3 loop spans 15 amino acids. CDR3 protein: CASSRGRGERTEAFF. The DNA for the CDR3 is TGTGCCAGCTCAAGAGGGCGGGGGGAACGCACTGAAGCTTTCTTT.

At least ten counts were recorded for this clonotype. This chain joins TRBV9 and TRBJ1-6, with 9 bases matching TRBD1. Losses at the gene ends were 2 bases for V and 7 bases for J; bases not matched to a gene: 7. Germline CDR1 reads SGDLS; CDR2 reads YYNGEE. CDR3 length equals 16 residues. In nucleotides, the CDR3 is TGTGCCAGCAGCGTCTCCTGGGGGACAGGGAATTCACCCCTCCACTTT. The encoded protein is CASSVSWGTGNSPLHF. Drawing the rest from reference TRBV9 and TRBJ1-6, the complete variable domain is DSGVTQTPKHLITATGQRVTLRCSPRSGDLSVYWYQQSLDQGLQFLIQYYNGEERAKGNILERFSAQQFPDLHSELNLSSLELGDSALYFCASSVSWGTGNSPLHFGNGTRLTVT.

In this sample, this clonotype turned up a few times. This chain uses TRBV7-2 with TRBJ2-7; D gene uncertain. The V gene's germline CDR1 is SGHTA and CDR2 FQGNSA. This CDR3 region has 14 residues. V was cut by 4 bases and J by 3 bases, with 13 bases left in between. CDR3 sequence (DNA): TGTGCCAGCAGCTCCGTGACTCCGGGCTACGAGCAGTACTTC. This sequence encodes CASSSVTPGYEQYF.

The chain's CDR3 is CASSSQPEGDTQYF. The CDR3 DNA follows: TGTGCCAGCAGCTCACAACCGGAGGGAGATACGCAGTATTTT. J is TRBJ2-3 and V is TRBV9, with a possible D match to TRBD2 (6 bases). The germline V gene has CDR1 SGDLS and CDR2 YYNGEE. Deletions cut 4 bases from V and 5 bases from J, with 14 bases between. The CDR3 has 14 amino acids.

V usage is TRBV15 and J usage is TRBJ2-7; 7 bases fit TRBD1. Unmatched junction bases numbered 8, after V lost 4 bases and J lost 5 bases. Looked up from germline, CDR1 is LNHNV and CDR2 is YYDKDF (reference sequence). The CDR3 contains 14 residues. The CDR3 region is CATSNYRGAHEQYF. CDR3 nucleotide sequence: TGTGCCACCAGCAACTACAGGGGCGCCCACGAGCAGTACTTC.

A remark on this clonotype: The CDR3 ends on some other residue instead of the conserved phenylalanine or tryptophan, so this is likely a read error. The chain is built from TRBV7-2 and TRBJ1-1; maybe TRBD1 (6 bases). The CDR3 is made up of 15 amino acids. V was pared by 5 bases and J by 8 bases, with 21 bases between. Germline assignment: CDR1 SGHTA and CDR2 FQGNSA. CDR3 residues: CASSPGGGGLHEAFS. The CDR3, as DNA: TGTGCCAGCAGCCCGGGGGGGGGCGGCCTACACGAAGCTTTCTCT.

A note on this clonotype: The CDR3 does not close with the conserved phenylalanine or tryptophan, likely indicating a read error. The chain uses TRBV2 and TRBJ2-1, with TRBD1 as a possible D gene (5 bases). This CDR3 is 13 amino acids long. CDR1 is SNHLY, CDR2 FYNNEI, per germline. The V end was cut by 6 bases, the J end by 9 bases, with 15 bases between. CDR3 DNA sequence: TGTGCCAGCAGCTGGCCCCCTAGGGGTGAGCAGTTCCTC. It specifies CASSWPPRGEQFL.

This clonotype appeared a single time. This rearrangement joins TRBV19 to TRBJ2-7; 9 nucleotides align to TRBD1. This CDR3 is built from 16 residues. Germline V gene sequence: CDR1 LNHDA, CDR2 SQIVND (reference sequence). Germline trimming cut 1 base from V and 5 bases from J; bases unmatched to any gene: 9. CDR3 residues: CASSIGEGTGFHEQYF. Written as DNA, the CDR3 is TGTGCCAGTAGTATAGGTGAGGGGACAGGGTTCCACGAGCAGTACTTC.

This clonotype occurred many times. CDR3 in amino acids: CASTLGPRKNTIYF. The CDR3 nucleotides read TGTGCCAGCACTCTGGGACCGAGAAAAAACACCATATATTTT. This sequence joins TRBV6-1 and TRBJ1-3; D perhaps matches TRBD1 (5 bases). The CDR3 has 14 amino acids. Per germline, CDR1 MNHNS and CDR2 SASEGT. Between the trimmed V and J ends, which lost 7 bases and 6 bases, there was a span of 16 bases.

Of note for this clonotype: A read error is possible here, since a much larger clone lies one base away. The chain links TRBV11-2 to TRBJ2-3, with a tentative D call TRBD2 (6 bases). The CDR3 totals 16 residues. Germline V gene lookup returns CDR1 SGHAT and CDR2 FQNNGV. The CDR3 coding sequence is TGTGCCAACAGCCTCCATGGACGGGGGAACACAGATACGCAGTATTTT. Translation gives CANSLHGRGNTDTQYF.

This clonotype was detected only a few times. V gene TRBV29-1 combines with J gene TRBJ1-3; 8 nucleotides align to TRBD1. The CDR3 is 15 amino acids. Germline CDR1 reads SQVTM; CDR2 reads ANQGSEA. For the CDR3, the DNA is TGCAGTTACCCGCCGGACAGGGAGGGCCGAAACACCATATATTTT. Amino acid sequence: CSYPPDREGRNTIYF.

The chain links TRBV11-2 to TRBJ2-3; 12 bases map to TRBD2. Unmatched junction bases numbered 5, after V lost 5 bases and J lost 2 bases. Germline V gene data show CDR1 as SGHAT and CDR2 as FQNNGV. The CDR3 covers 16 residues. The CDR3 region is CASSPLAGGITDTQYF. As DNA, the CDR3 is TGTGCCAGCAGCCCACTAGCGGGGGGAATCACAGATACGCAGTATTTT.

This clonotype was counted at least ten times. This chain links TRBV2 with TRBJ2-5; 7 bases map to TRBD2. The junction had 10 bases not matched to a gene; V was cut back by 4 bases and J by 5 bases. The CDR3 sequence is 15 residues long. Germline CDR1 reads SNHLY; CDR2 reads FYNNEI. The CDR3 here is CASSVPGGVGETQYF. The CDR3 DNA follows: TGTGCCAGCAGTGTTCCGGGGGGTGTGGGTGAGACCCAGTACTTC.